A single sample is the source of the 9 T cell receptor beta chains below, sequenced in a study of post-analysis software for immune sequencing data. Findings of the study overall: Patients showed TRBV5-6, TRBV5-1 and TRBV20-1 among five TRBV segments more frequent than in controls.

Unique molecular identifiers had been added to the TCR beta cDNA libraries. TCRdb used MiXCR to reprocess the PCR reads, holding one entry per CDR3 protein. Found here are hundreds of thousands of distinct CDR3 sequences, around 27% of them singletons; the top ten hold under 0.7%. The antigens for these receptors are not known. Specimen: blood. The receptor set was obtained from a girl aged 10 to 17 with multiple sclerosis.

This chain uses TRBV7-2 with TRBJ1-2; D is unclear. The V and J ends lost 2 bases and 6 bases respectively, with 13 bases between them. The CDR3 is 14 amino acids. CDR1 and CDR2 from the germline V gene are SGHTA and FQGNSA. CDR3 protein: CASSLLGISNGYTF. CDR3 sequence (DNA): TGTGCCAGCAGCTTATTGGGCATATCGAATGGCTACACCTTC. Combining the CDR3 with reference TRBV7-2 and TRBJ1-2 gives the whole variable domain GAGVSQSPSNKVTEKGKDVELRCDPISGHTALYWYRQSLGQGLEFLIYFQGNSAPDKSGLPSDRFSAERTGGSVSTLTIQRTQQEDSAVYLCASSLLGISNGYTFGSGTRLTVV.

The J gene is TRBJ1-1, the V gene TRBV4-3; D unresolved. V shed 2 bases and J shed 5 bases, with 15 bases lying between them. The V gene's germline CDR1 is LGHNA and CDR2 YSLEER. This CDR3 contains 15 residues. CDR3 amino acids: CASSQSSRLGTEAFF. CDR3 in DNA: TGCGCCAGCAGCCAAAGTTCCCGGTTAGGGACTGAAGCTTTCTTT.

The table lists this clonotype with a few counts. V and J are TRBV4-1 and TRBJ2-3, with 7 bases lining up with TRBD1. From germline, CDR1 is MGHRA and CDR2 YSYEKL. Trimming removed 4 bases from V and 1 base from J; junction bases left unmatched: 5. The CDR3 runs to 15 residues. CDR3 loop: CASSPAQGGTDTQYF. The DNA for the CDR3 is TGCGCCAGCAGCCCCGCCCAGGGGGGCACAGATACGCAGTATTTT.

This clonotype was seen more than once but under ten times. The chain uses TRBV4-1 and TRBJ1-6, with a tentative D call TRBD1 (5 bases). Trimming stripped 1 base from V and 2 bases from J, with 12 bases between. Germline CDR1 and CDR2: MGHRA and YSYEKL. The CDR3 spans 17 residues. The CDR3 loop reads CASSQGGVSAYNSPLHF. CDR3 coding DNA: TGCGCCAGCAGCCAAGGAGGGGTGTCAGCCTATAATTCACCCCTCCACTTT.

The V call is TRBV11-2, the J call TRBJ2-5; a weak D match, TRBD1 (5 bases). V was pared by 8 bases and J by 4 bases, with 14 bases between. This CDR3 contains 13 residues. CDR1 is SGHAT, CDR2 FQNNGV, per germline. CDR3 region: CASSTRQGETQYF. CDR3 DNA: TGTGCCAGCTCGACCCGGCAGGGAGAGACCCAGTACTTC.

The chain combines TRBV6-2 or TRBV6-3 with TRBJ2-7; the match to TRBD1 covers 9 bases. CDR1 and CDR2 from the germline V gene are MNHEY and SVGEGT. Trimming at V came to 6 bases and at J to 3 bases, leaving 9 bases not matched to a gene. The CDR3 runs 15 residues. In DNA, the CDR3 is TGTGCCAGCAGCCCCCAGGGACAGGGAGTCTACGAGCAGTACTTC. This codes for CASSPQGQGVYEQYF.

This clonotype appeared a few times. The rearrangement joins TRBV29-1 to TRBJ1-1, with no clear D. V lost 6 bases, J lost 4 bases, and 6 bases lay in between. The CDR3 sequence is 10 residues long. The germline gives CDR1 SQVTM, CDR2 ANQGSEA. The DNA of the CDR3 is TGCAGCGTAGGAATCACTGAAGCTTTCTTT. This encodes CSVGITEAFF.

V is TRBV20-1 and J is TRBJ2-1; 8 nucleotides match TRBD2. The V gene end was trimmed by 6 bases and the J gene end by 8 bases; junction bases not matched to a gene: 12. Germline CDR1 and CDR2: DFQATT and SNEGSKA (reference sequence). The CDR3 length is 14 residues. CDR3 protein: CSARGLVEFDEQFF. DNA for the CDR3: TGCAGTGCCCGGGGACTAGTCGAGTTCGATGAGCAGTTCTTC.

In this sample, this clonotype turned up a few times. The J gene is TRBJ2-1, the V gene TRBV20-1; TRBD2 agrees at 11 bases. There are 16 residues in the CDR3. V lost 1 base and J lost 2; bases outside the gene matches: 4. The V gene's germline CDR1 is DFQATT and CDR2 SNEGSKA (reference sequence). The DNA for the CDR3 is TGCAGTGCTAGAGGGGTAGCGGGGGGGGCCTACAATGAGCAGTTCTTC. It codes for CSARGVAGGAYNEQFF.